Below are 8 T cell receptor beta chains sequenced from a single sample in a study of cytomegalovirus exposure and HLA in healthy donors. Libraries were prepared by immunoSEQ multiplex PCR; TCRdb keeps only in-frame clonotypes and omits some of them. The table includes roughly 250,000 clones, 85% to 90% detected once. Material for sequencing was PBMCs. All receptors come from a woman aged 18-29 years in good health and CMV-seronegative.

This clone was found once. The chain recombines TRBV27 with TRBJ1-1, with 8 bases lining up with TRBD1. The CDR3 contains 15 residues. Trimming took 5 bases from V and 1 from J; bases not matched to a gene: 6. Germline-derived CDR1 and CDR2 are MNHEY and SMNVEV (reference sequence). In DNA, the CDR3 is TGTGCCAGCAGTCTCGGGACAGGTTCGAACACTGAAGCTTTCTTT. Its protein product is CASSLGTGSNTEAFF.

The chain joins TRBV7-2 to TRBJ2-7, with 7 bases identical to TRBD1. V lost 5 bases, J lost 3 bases, and 1 base stayed unmatched. CDR1 and CDR2 from the germline V gene are SGHTA and FQGNSA. The CDR3 sequence is 12 residues long. CDR3: CASSRQGYEQYF. CDR3 DNA: TGTGCCAGCAGCAGACAGGGCTACGAGCAGTACTTC.

V is TRBV4-3 and J is TRBJ1-2, with a tentative D call TRBD1 (6 bases). CDR1 and CDR2 from the germline V gene are LGHNA and YSLEER. V lost 0 bases, J lost 4 bases, and 12 bases lay in between. The CDR3 totals 15 residues. CDR3 protein: CASSQEARGSYGYTF. The DNA of the CDR3 is TGCGCCAGCAGCCAAGAAGCCAGGGGTTCCTATGGCTACACCTTC.

The chain joins TRBV15 to TRBJ2-1, with no clear D. Trimming removed 0 bases from V and 0 bases from J, with 9 bases in between. Per the germline V gene, CDR1 is LNHNV and CDR2 is YYDKDF (reference sequence). The CDR3 extends over 16 amino acids. CDR3 sequence reads: CATSRDWAASYNEQFF. In nucleotides, the CDR3 is TGTGCCACCAGCAGAGATTGGGCAGCCTCCTACAATGAGCAGTTCTTC.

Details on this clone: One junction end does not reproduce the germline sequence, and a read error may be involved. The chain joins TRBV7-2 to TRBJ2-3, with TRBD2 as a possible D gene (5 bases). Germline V gene data show CDR1 as SGHTA and CDR2 as FQGNSA. The CDR3 extends over 17 amino acids. CDR3 residues: CASSLALLDPSTDTQYF. The CDR3 nucleotides are TGTGCCAGCAGCCTAGCCTTACTAGACCCGAGCACAGATACGCAGTATTTT.

V is TRBV7-2 and J is TRBJ1-1, with 7 bases fitting TRBD1. Germline CDR1 and CDR2: SGHTA and FQGNSA. V gave up 1 base and J gave up 4 bases; unmatched junction bases: 9. The CDR3 spans 16 residues. The CDR3 here is CASSLVGQPLGTEAFF. The CDR3 nucleotides are TGTGCCAGCAGCTTAGTGGGACAGCCCTTGGGCACTGAAGCTTTCTTT.

The genes are TRBV5-1 and TRBJ1-6, with D maybe TRBD1 (5 bases). The germline V gene has CDR1 SGHRS and CDR2 YFSETQ. Trimming took 0 bases from V and 5 from J, leaving 12 bases between them. The CDR3 totals 16 residues. CDR3 amino acids: CASSLVRASNNSPLHF. The CDR3 DNA is TGCGCCAGCAGCTTGGTCAGGGCTTCCAATAATTCACCCCTCCACTTT. Together with reference TRBV5-1 and TRBJ1-6, the CDR3 gives the full variable domain: KAGVTQTPRYLIKTRGQQVTLSCSPISGHRSVSWYQQTPGQGLQFLFEYFSETQRNKGNFPGRFSGRQFSNSRSEMNVSTLELGDSALYLCASSLVRASNNSPLHFGNGTRLTVT.

The chain carries TRBV6-1 and TRBJ2-2; 12 positions agree with TRBD1. This CDR3 is 15 amino acids long. V trimming: 5 bases; J trimming: 7 bases; junction bases outside the gene matches: 5. Germline loops: CDR1 MNHNS, CDR2 SASEGT. The CDR3 nucleotides read TGTGCCAGCAGTCCGGGACAGGGGGCAGGCGGGGAGCTGTTTTTT. This sequence encodes CASSPGQGAGGELFF.